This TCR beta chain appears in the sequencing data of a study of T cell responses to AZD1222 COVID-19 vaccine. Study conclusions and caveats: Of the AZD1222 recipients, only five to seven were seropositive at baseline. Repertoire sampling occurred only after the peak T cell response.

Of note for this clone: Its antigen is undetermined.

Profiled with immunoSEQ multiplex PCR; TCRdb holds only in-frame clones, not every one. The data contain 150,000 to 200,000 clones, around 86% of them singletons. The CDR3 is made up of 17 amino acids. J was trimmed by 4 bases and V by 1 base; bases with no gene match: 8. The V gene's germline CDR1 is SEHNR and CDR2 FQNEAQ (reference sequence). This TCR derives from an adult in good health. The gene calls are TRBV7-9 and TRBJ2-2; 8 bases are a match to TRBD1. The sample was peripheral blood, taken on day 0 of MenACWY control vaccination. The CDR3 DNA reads TGTGCCAGCAGCTTAGGCTCCGGGACAGGATTCACCGGGGAGCTGTTTTTT. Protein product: CASSLGSGTGFTGELFF. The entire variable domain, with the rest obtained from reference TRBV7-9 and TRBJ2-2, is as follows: DTGVSQNPRHKITKRGQNVTFRCDPISEHNRLYWYRQTLGQGPEFLTYFQNEAQLEKSRLLSDRFSAERPKGSFSTLEIQRTEQGDSAMYLCASSLGSGTGFTGELFFGEGSRLTVL.